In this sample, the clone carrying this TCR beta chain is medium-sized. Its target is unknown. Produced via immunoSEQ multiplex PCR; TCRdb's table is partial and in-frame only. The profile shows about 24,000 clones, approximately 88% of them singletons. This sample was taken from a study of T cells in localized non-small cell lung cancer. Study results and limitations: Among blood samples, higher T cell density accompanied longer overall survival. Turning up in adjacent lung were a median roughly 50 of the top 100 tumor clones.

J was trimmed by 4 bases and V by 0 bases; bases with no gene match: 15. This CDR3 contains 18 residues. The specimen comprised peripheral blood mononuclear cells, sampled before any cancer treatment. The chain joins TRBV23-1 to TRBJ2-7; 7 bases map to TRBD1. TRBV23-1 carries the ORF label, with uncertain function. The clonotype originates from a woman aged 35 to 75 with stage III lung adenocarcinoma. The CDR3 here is CASSQSGPSGGYHYEQYF. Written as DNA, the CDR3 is TGCGCCAGCAGTCAATCTGGGCCGTCAGGGGGATATCATTACGAGCAGTACTTC.